This TCR beta chain was observed in a study of shared clonotypes between healthy human individuals. The assay was immunoSEQ multiplex PCR, and TCRdb's table has in-frame clones only and misses some. Of 1.6 million or so clones listed, less than 99% are singletons. As for this clone: The antigen remains unidentified. Distinct nucleotide sequences in the sample also encode this CDR3.

Study-wide findings and caveats: Larger richness was generally estimated for naive than memory subsets.

The sequence was obtained from a man between 25 and 39 years old in good health. The sample was naive CD4+ T cells sorted from blood. As to subset: CD45RA+ positively selected.

Here the CDR3 reads CASSFRAYGYTF. CDR3 nucleotide sequence: TGTGCCAGCAGTTTTAGGGCTTATGGCTACACCTTC. This rearrangement joins TRBV28 to TRBJ1-2; D ambiguous. Germline CDR1 reads MDHEN; CDR2 reads SYDVKM. The CDR3 length is 12 residues. Trimming pared 3 bases from V and 5 bases from J, leaving 7 bases between.